The entry below gives a single T cell receptor beta chain sequence along with its context. V dropped 5 bases and J dropped 0 bases, with 26 bases sitting between them. Germline CDR1 reads SGHKS; CDR2 reads YYEKEE (reference sequence). There are 19 residues in the CDR3. Method: immunoSEQ multiplex PCR; TCRdb's copy keeps in-frame clones and lacks some. The sample comprises about a million clones, 70% to 85% of which are singletons, and about 0.89% rests with the top ten. This specimen comes from a study of shared clonotypes between healthy human individuals. The receptor's source is a young man in good health. Some clones in this sample may be carry-over from other donors' samples. The specimen sequenced was memory CD4+ T cells from PBMCs. Subset described: CD45RA-negative fraction. The chain has TRBV5-5 and TRBJ1-2, with D perhaps matching TRBD1 (6 bases). CDR3 region: CASRPRGGGGGPSNYGYTF. CDR3 DNA: TGTGCCAGCAGACCCCGAGGAGGGGGGGGCGGCCCTTCTAACTATGGCTACACCTTC.